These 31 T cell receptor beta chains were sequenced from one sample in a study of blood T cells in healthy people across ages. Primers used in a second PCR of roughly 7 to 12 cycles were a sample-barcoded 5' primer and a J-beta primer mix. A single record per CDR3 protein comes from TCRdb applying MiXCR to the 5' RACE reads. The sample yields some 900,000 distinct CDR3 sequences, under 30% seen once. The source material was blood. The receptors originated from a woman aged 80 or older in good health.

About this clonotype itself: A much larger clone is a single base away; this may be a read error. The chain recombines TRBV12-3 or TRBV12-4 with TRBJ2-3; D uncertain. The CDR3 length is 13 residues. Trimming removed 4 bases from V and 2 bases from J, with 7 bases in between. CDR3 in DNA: TGTGCCAGCAGTTCCTCCTACACAGATACGCAGTATTTT. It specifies CASSSSYTDTQYF.

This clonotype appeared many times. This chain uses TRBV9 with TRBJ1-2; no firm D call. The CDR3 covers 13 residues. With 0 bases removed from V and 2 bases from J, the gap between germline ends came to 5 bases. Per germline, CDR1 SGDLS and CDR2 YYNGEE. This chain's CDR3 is CASSVDANYGYTF. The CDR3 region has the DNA TGTGCCAGCAGCGTAGACGCCAACTATGGCTACACCTTC.

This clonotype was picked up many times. The CDR3 protein is CASSPTGLAGGYEQYF. In DNA form, the CDR3 reads TGCGCCAGCAGCCCAACGGGACTAGCGGGGGGCTACGAGCAGTACTTC. The V gene is TRBV4-3, the J gene TRBJ2-7, with TRBD2 matching 15 bases. This CDR3 spans 16 amino acids. With 4 bases clipped from V and 3 bases from J, the junction kept 4 bases outside the gene matches. Germline CDR1 reads LGHNA; CDR2 reads YSLEER.

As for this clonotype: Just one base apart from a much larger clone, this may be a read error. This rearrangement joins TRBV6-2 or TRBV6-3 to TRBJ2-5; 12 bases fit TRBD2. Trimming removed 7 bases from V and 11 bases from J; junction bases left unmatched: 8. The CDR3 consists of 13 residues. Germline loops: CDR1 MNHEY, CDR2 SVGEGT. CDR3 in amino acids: CASKTSGGNEQYF. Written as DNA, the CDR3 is TGTGCCAGCAAGACTAGCGGGGGAAATGAGCAGTACTTC.

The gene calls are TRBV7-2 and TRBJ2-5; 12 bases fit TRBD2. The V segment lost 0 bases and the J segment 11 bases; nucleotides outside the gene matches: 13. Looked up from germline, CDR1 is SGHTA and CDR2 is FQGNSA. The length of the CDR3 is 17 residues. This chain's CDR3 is CASSLAVGLAGGNEQYF. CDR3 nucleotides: TGTGCCAGCAGCTTAGCCGTTGGGCTAGCGGGGGGGAATGAGCAGTACTTC. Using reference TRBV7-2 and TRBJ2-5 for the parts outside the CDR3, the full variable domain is GAGVSQSPSNKVTEKGKDVELRCDPISGHTALYWYRQSLGQGLEFLIYFQGNSAPDKSGLPSDRFSAERTGGSVSTLTIQRTQQEDSAVYLCASSLAVGLAGGNEQYFGPGTRLLVL.

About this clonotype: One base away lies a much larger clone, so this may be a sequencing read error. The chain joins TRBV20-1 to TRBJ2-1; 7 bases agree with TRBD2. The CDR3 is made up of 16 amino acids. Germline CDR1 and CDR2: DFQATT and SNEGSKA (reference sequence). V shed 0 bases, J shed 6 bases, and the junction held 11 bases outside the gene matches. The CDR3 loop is CSARDQGGAISNEQFF. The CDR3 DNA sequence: TGCAGTGCTAGAGATCAGGGAGGGGCTATCAGCAATGAGCAGTTCTTC.

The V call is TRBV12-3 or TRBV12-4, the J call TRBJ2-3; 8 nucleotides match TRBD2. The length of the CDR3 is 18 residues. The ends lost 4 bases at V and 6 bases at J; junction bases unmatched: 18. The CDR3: CASSSPRPGGVNADTQYF. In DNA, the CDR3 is TGTGCCAGCAGTTCCCCGAGACCCGGGGGGGTTAATGCGGATACGCAGTATTTT.

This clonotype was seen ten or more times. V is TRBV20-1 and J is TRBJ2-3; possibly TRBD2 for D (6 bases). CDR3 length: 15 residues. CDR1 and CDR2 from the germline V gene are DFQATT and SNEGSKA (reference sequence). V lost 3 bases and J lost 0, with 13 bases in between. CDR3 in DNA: TGCAGTGCTAGGGTGAGCGGGTCTAGCACAGATACGCAGTATTTT. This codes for CSARVSGSSTDTQYF.

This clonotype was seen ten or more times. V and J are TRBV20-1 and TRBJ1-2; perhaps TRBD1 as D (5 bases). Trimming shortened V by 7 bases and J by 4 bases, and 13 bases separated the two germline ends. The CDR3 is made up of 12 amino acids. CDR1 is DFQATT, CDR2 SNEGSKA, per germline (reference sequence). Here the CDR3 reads CSVELGTYGYTF. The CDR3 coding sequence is TGCAGTGTTGAGTTGGGGACCTATGGCTACACCTTC.

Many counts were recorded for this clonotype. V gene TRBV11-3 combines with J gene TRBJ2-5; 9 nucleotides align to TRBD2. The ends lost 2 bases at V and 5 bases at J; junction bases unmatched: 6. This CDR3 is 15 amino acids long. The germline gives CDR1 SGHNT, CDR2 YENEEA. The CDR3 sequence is CASSLRLAGMETQYF. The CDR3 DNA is TGTGCCAGCAGCTTACGGCTAGCGGGGATGGAGACCCAGTACTTC.

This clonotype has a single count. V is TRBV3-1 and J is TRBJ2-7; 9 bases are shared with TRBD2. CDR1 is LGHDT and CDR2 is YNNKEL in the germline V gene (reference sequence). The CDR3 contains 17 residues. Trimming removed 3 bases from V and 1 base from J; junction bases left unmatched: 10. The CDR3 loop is CASSHAGGVVTSYEQYF. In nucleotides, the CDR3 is TGTGCCAGCAGCCACGCGGGAGGGGTAGTTACTTCCTACGAGCAGTACTTC.

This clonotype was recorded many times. In DNA, the CDR3 is TGTGCCAGCAGCCCAGACAGGGTGGAGGTGGAGACCCAGTACTTC. It encodes CASSPDRVEVETQYF. The genes are TRBV3-1 and TRBJ2-5; 7 nucleotides match TRBD1. The CDR3 is made up of 15 amino acids. CDR1 LGHDT and CDR2 YNNKEL come from the germline V gene (reference sequence). V was clipped by 4 bases and J by 5 bases; unmatched bases: 10.

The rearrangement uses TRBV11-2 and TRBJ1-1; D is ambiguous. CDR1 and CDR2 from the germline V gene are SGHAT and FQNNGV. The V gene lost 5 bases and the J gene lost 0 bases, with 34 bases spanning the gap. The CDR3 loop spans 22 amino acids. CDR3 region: CASSLTNDAFRVTKNLNTEAFF. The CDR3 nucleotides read TGTGCCAGCAGCCTAACCAACGACGCATTCAGAGTAACAAAAAACTTGAACACTGAAGCTTTCTTT. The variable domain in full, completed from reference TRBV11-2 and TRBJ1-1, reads EAGVAQSPRYKIIEKRQSVAFWCNPISGHATLYWYQQILGQGPKLLIQFQNNGVVDDSQLPKDRFSAERLKGVDSTLKIQPAKLEDSAVYLCASSLTNDAFRVTKNLNTEAFFGQGTRLTVV.

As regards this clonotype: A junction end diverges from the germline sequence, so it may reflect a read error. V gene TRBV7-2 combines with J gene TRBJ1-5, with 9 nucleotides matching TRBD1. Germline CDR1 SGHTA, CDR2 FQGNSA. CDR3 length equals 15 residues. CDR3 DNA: TGTGCCAACAGCCCGGACAGGGGTCGCAATCAGCCCCAGCATTTT. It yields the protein CANSPDRGRNQPQHF.

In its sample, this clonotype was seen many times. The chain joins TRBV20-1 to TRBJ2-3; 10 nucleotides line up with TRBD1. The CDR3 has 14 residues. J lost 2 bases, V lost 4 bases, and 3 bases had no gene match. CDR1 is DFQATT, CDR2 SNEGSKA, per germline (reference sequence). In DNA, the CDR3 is TGCAGTGCTAAGGACAGGGGGTTCACAGATACGCAGTATTTT. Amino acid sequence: CSAKDRGFTDTQYF.

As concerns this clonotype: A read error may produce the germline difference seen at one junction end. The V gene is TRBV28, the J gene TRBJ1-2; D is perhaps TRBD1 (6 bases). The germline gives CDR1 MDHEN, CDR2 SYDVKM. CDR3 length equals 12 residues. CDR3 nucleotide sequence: TGTGCCAGCAGCGAACAGGGCCATGGCCACACCTTC. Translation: CASSEQGHGHTF.

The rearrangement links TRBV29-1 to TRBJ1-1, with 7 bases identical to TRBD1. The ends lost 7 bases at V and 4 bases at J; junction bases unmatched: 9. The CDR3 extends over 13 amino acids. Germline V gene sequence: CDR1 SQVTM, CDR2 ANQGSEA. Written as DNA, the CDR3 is TGCAGCGGCAGCTCCAGACAGGGCACTGAAGCTTTCTTT. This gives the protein CSGSSRQGTEAFF.

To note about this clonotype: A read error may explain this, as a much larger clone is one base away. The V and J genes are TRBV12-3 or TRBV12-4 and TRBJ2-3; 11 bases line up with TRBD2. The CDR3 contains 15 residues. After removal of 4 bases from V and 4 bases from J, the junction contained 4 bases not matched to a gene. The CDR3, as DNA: TGTGCCAGCAGTTATAGCGGGGGGGCCTCAGATACGCAGTATTTT. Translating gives CASSYSGGASDTQYF.

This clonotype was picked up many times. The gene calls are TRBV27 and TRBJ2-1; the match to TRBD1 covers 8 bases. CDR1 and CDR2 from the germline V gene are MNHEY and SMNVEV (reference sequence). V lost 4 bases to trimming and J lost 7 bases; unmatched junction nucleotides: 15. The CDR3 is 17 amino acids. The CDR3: CASSSQVAGGNNNEQFF. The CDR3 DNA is TGTGCCAGCAGTTCCCAGGTAGCAGGGGGCAATAATAATGAGCAGTTCTTC.

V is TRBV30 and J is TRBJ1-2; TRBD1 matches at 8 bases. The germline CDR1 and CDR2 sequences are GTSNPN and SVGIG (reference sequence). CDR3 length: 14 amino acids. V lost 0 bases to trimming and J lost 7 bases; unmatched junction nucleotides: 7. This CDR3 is CAWSVGQGATGYTF. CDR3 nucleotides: TGTGCCTGGAGTGTAGGGCAGGGGGCCACTGGCTACACCTTC. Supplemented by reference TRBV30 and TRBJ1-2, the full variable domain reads SQTIHQWPATLVQPVGSPLSLECTVEGTSNPNLYWYRQAAGRGLQLLFYSVGIGQISSEVPQNLSASRPQDRQFILSSKKLLLSDSGFYLCAWSVGQGATGYTFGSGTRLTVV.

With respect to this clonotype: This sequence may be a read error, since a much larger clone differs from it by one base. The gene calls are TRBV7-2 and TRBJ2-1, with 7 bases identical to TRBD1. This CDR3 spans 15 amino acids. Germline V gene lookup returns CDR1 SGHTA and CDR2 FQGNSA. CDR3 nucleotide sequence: TGTGCCAGCACCTTAGACAGGGCTACCTACAATGAGCAGTTCTTC. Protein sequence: CASTLDRATYNEQFF.

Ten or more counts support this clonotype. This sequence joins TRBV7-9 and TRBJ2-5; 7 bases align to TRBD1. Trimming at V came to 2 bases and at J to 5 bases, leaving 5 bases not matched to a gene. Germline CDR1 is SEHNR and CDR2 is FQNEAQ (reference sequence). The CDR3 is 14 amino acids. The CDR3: CASSLKGAGETQYF. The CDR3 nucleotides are TGTGCCAGCAGCTTAAAGGGGGCCGGGGAGACCCAGTACTTC.

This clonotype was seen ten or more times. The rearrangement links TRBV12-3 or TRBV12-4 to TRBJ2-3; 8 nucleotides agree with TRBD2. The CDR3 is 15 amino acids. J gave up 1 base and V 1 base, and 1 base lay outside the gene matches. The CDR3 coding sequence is TGTGCCAGCAGTTTAGGTAGCGGGGGCACAGATACGCAGTATTTT. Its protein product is CASSLGSGGTDTQYF.

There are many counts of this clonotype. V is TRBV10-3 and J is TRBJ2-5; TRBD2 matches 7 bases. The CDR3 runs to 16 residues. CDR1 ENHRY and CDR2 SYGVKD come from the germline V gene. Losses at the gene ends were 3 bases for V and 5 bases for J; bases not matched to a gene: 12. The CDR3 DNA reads TGTGCCATCAGTGACCCCGGGGGGTCTGAGGGGGAGACCCAGTACTTC. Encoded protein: CAISDPGGSEGETQYF.

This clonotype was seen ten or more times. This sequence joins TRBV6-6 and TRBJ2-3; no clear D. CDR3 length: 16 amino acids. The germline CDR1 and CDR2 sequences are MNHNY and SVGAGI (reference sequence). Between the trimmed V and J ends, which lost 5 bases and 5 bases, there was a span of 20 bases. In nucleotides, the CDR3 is TGTGCCAGCAGTGGAGATGGTGGGGTTGGAATAGATACGCAGTATTTT. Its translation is CASSGDGGVGIDTQYF.

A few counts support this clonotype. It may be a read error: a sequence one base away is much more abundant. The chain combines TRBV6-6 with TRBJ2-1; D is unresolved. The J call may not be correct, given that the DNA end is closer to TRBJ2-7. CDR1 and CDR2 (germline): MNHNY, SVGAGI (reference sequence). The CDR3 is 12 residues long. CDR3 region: CASSPLENEQYF. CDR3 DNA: TGTGCCAGCAGTCCCCTGGAGAATGAGCAGTACTTC.

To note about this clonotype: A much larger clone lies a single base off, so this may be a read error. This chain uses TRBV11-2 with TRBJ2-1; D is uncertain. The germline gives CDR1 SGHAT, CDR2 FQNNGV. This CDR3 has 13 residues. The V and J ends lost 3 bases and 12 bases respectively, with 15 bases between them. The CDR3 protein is CASSLNKGNRQFF. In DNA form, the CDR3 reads TGTGCCAGCAGCTTGAACAAGGGTAACAGGCAGTTCTTC.

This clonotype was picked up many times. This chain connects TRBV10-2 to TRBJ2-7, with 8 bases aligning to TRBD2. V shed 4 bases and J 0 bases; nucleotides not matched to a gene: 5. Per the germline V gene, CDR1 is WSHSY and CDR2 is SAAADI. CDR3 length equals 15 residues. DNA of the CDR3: TGCGCCAGCAGTGGACTAGCGCTTAGCTCCTACGAGCAGTACTTC. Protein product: CASSGLALSSYEQYF.

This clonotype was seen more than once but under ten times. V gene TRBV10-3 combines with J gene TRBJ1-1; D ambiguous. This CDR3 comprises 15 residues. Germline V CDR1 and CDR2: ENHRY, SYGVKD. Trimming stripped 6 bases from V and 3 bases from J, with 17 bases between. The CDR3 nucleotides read TGTGCCATCAGGCCCTCGGGAGGAGTTGACACTGAAGCTTTCTTT. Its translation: CAIRPSGGVDTEAFF.

CDR3 DNA: TGCAGTGCTAGAGGGAAGCAGGGGGCAAGAGAGACCCAGTACTTC. The encoded protein is CSARGKQGARETQYF. The chain employs TRBV20-1 and TRBJ2-5; 8 positions match TRBD1. The junction had 8 bases not matched to a gene; V was cut back by 1 base and J by 4 bases. The CDR3 length is 15 residues. CDR1 and CDR2 from the germline V gene are DFQATT and SNEGSKA (reference sequence).

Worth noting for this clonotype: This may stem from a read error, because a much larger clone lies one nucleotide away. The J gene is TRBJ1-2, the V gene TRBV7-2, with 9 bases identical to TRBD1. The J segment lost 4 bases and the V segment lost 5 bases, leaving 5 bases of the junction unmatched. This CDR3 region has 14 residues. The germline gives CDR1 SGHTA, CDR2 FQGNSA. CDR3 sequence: CASSRGTGTYGYTF. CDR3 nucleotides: TGTGCCAGCAGCCGAGGGACAGGGACCTATGGCTACACCTTC.